A selection of T cell receptor beta chains follows, all from one sample in a study of T cell repertoires in cytomegalovirus infection. TCRdb analysed the reads with MiXCR anew, one entry per CDR3 protein. Found here are nearly 650,000 distinct CDR3 sequences, 20% to 25% of them singletons; the top ten hold approximately 8.2%. Specimen: CD8+ T cells from PBMCs. Receptors originate from a human donor in good health (CMV status not recorded). Some clones in this sample may be carry-over from other donors' samples. CDR3s include the opening cysteine and the closing phenylalanine or tryptophan. Fields, in order: D gene, clone size, J gene, V gene, CDR3 length, CDR3 protein, CDR3 DNA. A D gene is named only where the DNA matches it firmly. Part of the rows lack a size; the others show once, few, many or a class for expanded clones.

D: -; size: few; J: TRBJ1-2; V: TRBV19; length: 18; CDR3: CASRGLRGGAHDNYGYTF; DNA: TGTGCCAGTAGGGGACTTCGGGGGGGCGCACATGACAACTATGGCTACACCTTC
D: TRBD1; size: -; J: TRBJ1-5; V: TRBV20-1; length: 16; CDR3: CSARIPGQASNQPQHF; DNA: TGCAGTGCTAGAATCCCGGGACAGGCTAGCAATCAGCCCCAGCATTTT
D: -; size: -; J: TRBJ1-1; V: TRBV7-9; length: 14; CDR3: CASSLKGLNTEAFF; DNA: TGTGCCAGCAGCTTAAAGGGGCTGAACACTGAAGCTTTCTTT
D: -; size: few; J: TRBJ2-5; V: TRBV29-1; length: 14; CDR3: CSVEDRVTNETQYF; DNA: TGCAGCGTTGAAGACAGGGTAACGAATGAGACCCAGTACTTC
D: -; size: few; J: TRBJ2-6; V: TRBV27; length: 16; CDR3: CASGLLGLSGANVLTF; DNA: TGTGCCAGCGGTTTGTTGGGGTTATCTGGGGCCAACGTCCTGACTTTC
D: -; size: -; J: TRBJ2-3; V: TRBV5-1; length: 17; CDR3: CASSVLFSPGSADTQYF; DNA: TGCGCCAGCAGCGTACTCTTTTCGCCAGGATCGGCAGATACGCAGTATTTT
D: -; size: -; J: TRBJ2-3; V: TRBV20-1; length: 16; CDR3: CSARDRRGPSTDTQYF; DNA: TGCAGTGCTAGAGATCGAAGGGGACCGTCGACAGATACGCAGTATTTT
D: -; size: many; J: TRBJ2-1; V: TRBV12-3/TRBV12-4; length: 15; CDR3: CASSLGGGLKNEQFF; DNA: TGTGCCAGCAGTTTAGGCGGGGGCCTTAAAAATGAGCAGTTCTTC
D: -; size: -; J: TRBJ2-2; V: TRBV20-1; length: 14; CDR3: CSARDSAGTGELFF; DNA: TGCAGTGCTAGAGATTCGGCTGGCACCGGGGAGCTGTTTTTT
D: -; size: -; J: TRBJ2-2; V: TRBV7-6; length: 16; CDR3: CASSLAFPEVVGELFF; DNA: TGTGCCAGCAGCTTAGCTTTTCCGGAGGTGGTCGGGGAGCTGTTTTTT
D: -; size: -; J: TRBJ1-5; V: TRBV2; length: 15; CDR3: CASSAYFNQNQPQHF; DNA: TGTGCCAGCAGTGCCTACTTTAACCAGAATCAGCCCCAGCATTTT
D: -; size: many; J: TRBJ1-1; V: TRBV7-9; length: 16; CDR3: CASSPPDSKMNTEAFF; DNA: TGTGCCAGCAGCCCACCTGACAGTAAGATGAACACTGAAGCTTTCTTT
D: TRBD1; size: once; J: TRBJ2-7; V: TRBV5-5; length: 14; CDR3: CVSSLGDSSYEQYF; DNA: TGTGTCAGCAGCTTGGGGGACAGCTCCTACGAGCAGTACTTC
D: TRBD1; size: -; J: TRBJ1-2; V: TRBV5-4; length: 18; CDR3: CASSLDPGQVRLDYGYTF; DNA: TGTGCCAGCAGCTTGGATCCGGGACAGGTGCGGTTGGACTATGGCTACACCTTC
D: TRBD2; size: few; J: TRBJ2-3; V: TRBV2; length: 18; CDR3: CASSDPAWLAGRTDTQYF; DNA: TGTGCCAGCAGTGACCCGGCTTGGCTAGCGGGGAGAACAGATACGCAGTATTTT
D: -; size: many; J: TRBJ2-5; V: TRBV7-9; length: 16; CDR3: CASTLLATTGVETQYF; DNA: TGTGCCAGTACCCTTTTAGCTACCACGGGCGTGGAGACCCAGTACTTC
D: -; size: -; J: TRBJ2-2; V: TRBV15; length: 17; CDR3: CATSRDRLSLNTGELFF; DNA: TGTGCCACCAGCAGAGATCGGCTCTCGCTGAACACCGGGGAGCTGTTTTTT
D: TRBD1; size: few; J: TRBJ1-2; V: TRBV4-2; length: 16; CDR3: CASSQDGTGGYYGYTF; DNA: TGTGCCAGCAGCCAAGATGGGACAGGTGGATACTATGGCTACACCTTC